This entry lists 3 T cell receptor beta chains sequenced from one sample in a study of Ad26.COV2.S vaccination and SARS-CoV-2 variants (dated by TCRdb to the early 2020s). The sample's treatment or condition label is to be understood as: 15 to 20 received Ad26.COV2.S at low or high dose, single or two shots; about 5 received placebo; per-sample allocation not given. For vaccine and placebo recipients, repertoires were sequenced using samples collected on day 63 after the first injection. Library method: the immunoSEQ multiplex PCR assay. Drawn from immuneACCESS, this table holds only the in-frame rearrangements with V and J called that TCRdb kept. Clones are partly lost; checked studies trace under half to an unresolved V gene and leave the rest unexplained. For this sample the table gives fewer than 900,000 clones, of which 89% were detected only once. Together, the top ten hold over 1.3% of the sample.

This material consisted of peripheral blood, taken in a trial of Ad26.COV2.S vaccine versus placebo. The receptor source for this set is a person aged 18 to 59 who received the Ad26.COV2.S COVID-19 vaccine or a placebo.

The chain uses TRBV5-1 and TRBJ2-7; 9 bases are a match to TRBD1. The V gene's germline CDR1 is SGHRS and CDR2 YFSETQ. CDR3 length equals 15 residues. Unmatched junction bases numbered 9, after V lost 4 bases and J lost 4 bases. Written as DNA, the CDR3 is TGCGCCAGCAGCCCGCCCGGGACAGGGCGTTACGAGCAGTACTTC. Its translation is CASSPPGTGRYEQYF. The full variable domain, rest sourced from reference TRBV5-1 and TRBJ2-7, is KAGVTQTPRYLIKTRGQQVTLSCSPISGHRSVSWYQQTPGQGLQFLFEYFSETQRNKGNFPGRFSGRQFSNSRSEMNVSTLELGDSALYLCASSPPGTGRYEQYFGPGTRLTVT.

In nucleotides, the CDR3 is TGTGCCAGCTCACCCGGATCGGGGGCGCTGAATTCACCCCTCCACTTT. Its protein is CASSPGSGALNSPLHF. This chain joins TRBV18 and TRBJ1-6; a weak D match, TRBD1 (6 bases). This CDR3 comprises 16 residues. The germline gives CDR1 KGHSH, CDR2 LQKENI. The V end lost 3 bases, the J end lost 7 bases, and 16 bases lay between the germline ends. Filled out from reference TRBV18 and TRBJ1-6, the complete variable domain reads NAGVMQNPRHLVRRRGQEARLRCSPMKGHSHVYWYRQLPEEGLKFMVYLQKENIIDESGMPKERFSAEFPKEGPSILRIQQVVRGDSAAYFCASSPGSGALNSPLHFGNGTRLTVT.

A word on this clone: Other DNA sequences in the same sample also yield this CDR3. The rearrangement joins TRBV7-9 to TRBJ2-5, with 8 bases aligning to TRBD1. The J segment lost 4 bases and the V segment lost 3 bases, leaving 7 bases of the junction unmatched. The CDR3 spans 15 residues. The germline V gene has CDR1 SEHNR and CDR2 FQNEAQ (reference sequence). The CDR3 region has the DNA TGTGCCAGCAGCTTTGGGCAGGGGGCCGGAGAGACCCAGTACTTC. Protein sequence: CASSFGQGAGETQYF.